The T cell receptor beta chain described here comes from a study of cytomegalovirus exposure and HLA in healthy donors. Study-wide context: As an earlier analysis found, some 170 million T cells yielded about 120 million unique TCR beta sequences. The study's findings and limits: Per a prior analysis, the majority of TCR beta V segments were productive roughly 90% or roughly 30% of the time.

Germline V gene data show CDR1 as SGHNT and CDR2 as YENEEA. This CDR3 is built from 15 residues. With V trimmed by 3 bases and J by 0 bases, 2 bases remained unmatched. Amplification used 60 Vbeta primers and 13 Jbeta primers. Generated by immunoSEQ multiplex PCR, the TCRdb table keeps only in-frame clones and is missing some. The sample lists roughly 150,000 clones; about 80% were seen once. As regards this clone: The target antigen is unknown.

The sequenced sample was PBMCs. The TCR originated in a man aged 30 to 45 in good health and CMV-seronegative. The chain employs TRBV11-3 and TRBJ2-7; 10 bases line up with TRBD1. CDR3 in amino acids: CASSLGQGSSYEQYF. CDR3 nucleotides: TGTGCCAGCAGCTTGGGACAGGGGAGCTCCTACGAGCAGTACTTC. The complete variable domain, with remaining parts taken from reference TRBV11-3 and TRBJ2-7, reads EAGVVQSPRYKIIEKKQPVAFWCNPISGHNTLYWYLQNLGQGPELLIRYENEEAVDDSQLPKDRFSAERLKGVDSTLKIQPAELGDSAVYLCASSLGQGSSYEQYFGPGTRLTVT.